The sequence of this T cell receptor (beta chain) was determined in a study of persistence of HIV-infected CD4 T cells. Overall study context: A larger, less memory-rich fraction responded to anti-CD3/anti-CD28 beads than to antigen.

This was the immunoSEQ version 4 assay in survey mode. TCRdb keeps only in-frame clones here, not all; method: immunoSEQ multiplex PCR. Of about 45,000 clones detected, roughly 90% appear once; the ten largest clones hold approximately 2%. In germline, CDR1 is ENHRY, CDR2 SYGVKD. The CDR3 has 15 residues. V gave up 6 bases and J gave up 1 base, with 15 bases separating them. With respect to this clone: The antigen remains undetermined.

The study, taken as a whole, reports: CMV- and Gag-responding cells had lower TCRbeta richness than CD3/CD28-responding cells.

Anti-CD3/anti-CD28 beads served as a nonspecific positive control stimulus. Responding CD4+ T cells were sorted by upregulation of both CD40 ligand and CD69. Donors had CD4+ T cell counts above 400 cells/uL and were CMV-seropositive. The sample in question was CD4+ T cells sorted from PBMCs after approximately 20-hour stimulation, obtained from a patient who received antiretroviral therapy. The chain joins TRBV10-3 to TRBJ1-1, with D hard to call. The TCR sequence derives from an adult man with HIV who was CMV-seropositive. CDR3 loop: CAISPLKGSNTEAFF. The CDR3 nucleotides are TGTGCCATCAGCCCCCTAAAAGGATCGAACACTGAAGCTTTCTTT.